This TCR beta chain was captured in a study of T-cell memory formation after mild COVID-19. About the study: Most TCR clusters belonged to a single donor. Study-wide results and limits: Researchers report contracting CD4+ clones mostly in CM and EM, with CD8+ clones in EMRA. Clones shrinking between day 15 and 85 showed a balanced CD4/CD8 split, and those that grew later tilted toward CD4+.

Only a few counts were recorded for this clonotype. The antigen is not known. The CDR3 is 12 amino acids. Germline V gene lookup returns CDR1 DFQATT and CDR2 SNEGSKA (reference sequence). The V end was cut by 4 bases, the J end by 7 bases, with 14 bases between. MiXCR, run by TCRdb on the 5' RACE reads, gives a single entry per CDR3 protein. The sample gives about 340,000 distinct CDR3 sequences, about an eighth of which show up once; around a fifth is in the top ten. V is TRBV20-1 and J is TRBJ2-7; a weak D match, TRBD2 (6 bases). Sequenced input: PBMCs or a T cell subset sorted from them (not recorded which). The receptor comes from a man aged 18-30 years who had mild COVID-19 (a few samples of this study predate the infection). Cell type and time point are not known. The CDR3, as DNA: TGCAGTGCTAATGGTGGAGGGGAAGAGCAGTACTTC. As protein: CSANGGGEEQYF.